The rows below give T cell receptor beta chains drawn from one sample of a study of human T cells and chemical hapten exposure. A single record per CDR3 protein comes from TCRdb applying MiXCR to the RACE reads. The top ten hold 2% to 2.5% of the sample, which has about 160,000 distinct CDR3 sequences, about a quarter seen once. This material consisted of whole blood, taken in connection with sensitization to the hapten diphenylcyclopropenone (DPC). The receptors were gathered from a young woman with alopecia areata. Some clones in this sample may be carry-over from other donors' samples. The CDR3 runs from the conserved cysteine through the conserved F or W.

cdr3_length	j_call	v_call	cdr3_aa
14	TRBJ1-1	TRBV20-1	CSAPRGGGRSEAFF
16	TRBJ2-3	TRBV12-3/TRBV12-4	CASSPAPETISDTQYF
14	TRBJ2-1	TRBV6-5	CASRRGSERDEQFF
12	TRBJ1-2	TRBV28	CASLRPRYGYTF
17	TRBJ2-5	TRBV5-4	CASSPPGRQVEVETQYF
14	TRBJ2-7	TRBV2	CASRGSQYSYEQYF
13	TRBJ2-2	TRBV10-3	CAISETPPGELFF
12	TRBJ2-7	TRBV29-1	CSVVRGNYEQYF
15	TRBJ2-5	TRBV4-2	CASSSDLWLEETQYF
14	TRBJ2-7	TRBV7-9	CASGEGRLTYEQYF
14	TRBJ2-7	TRBV10-1	CASPEQGKTYEQYF
12	TRBJ2-1	TRBV4-1	CASSPLGGEQFF
16	TRBJ1-5	TRBV6-5	CASSSPRTGSNQPQHF
15	TRBJ2-1	TRBV2	CASSTGTSGTYEQFF
12	TRBJ1-1	TRBV29-1	CSVDKTNTEAFF
15	TRBJ2-1	TRBV3-1	CASSQTNSLANEQFF
11	TRBJ2-1	TRBV6-5	CASSYSHEQFF
14	TRBJ2-7	TRBV11-2	CASSLRAVKNEQYF
12	TRBJ1-4	TRBV11-2	CASSRVNEKLFF
15	TRBJ2-1	TRBV12-3/TRBV12-4	CASSLGTSAYNEQFF
15	TRBJ1-5	TRBV12-3/TRBV12-4	CASSLGWGSSEPQHF
15	TRBJ1-5	TRBV10-3	CAISEAGQGNQPQHF
14	TRBJ2-7	TRBV12-3/TRBV12-4	CASSPGQLTYEQYF
16	TRBJ2-1	TRBV18	CASSRLAANSYNEQFF
14	TRBJ2-1	TRBV20-1	CSAEGRPSYNEQFF
13	TRBJ2-4	TRBV27	CASLGQGENIQYF